This T cell receptor (beta chain) was identified during a study of T cells in localized non-small cell lung cancer. General study findings and limits: There was an association of higher blood T cell density with longer overall survival. There were a median roughly 60 of the top 100 tumor clones appearing in adjacent lung. Analysis by sequencing included only one tumor region, so heterogeneity remains possible.

On this clone itself: The antigen is not known.

The protocol was immunoSEQ multiplex PCR, while the TCRdb copy is restricted to in-frame clones and leaves out a portion. The table lists tens of thousands of clones, more than 75% of them singletons. The CDR3 covers 15 residues. The V segment lost 4 bases and the J segment 0 bases; nucleotides outside the gene matches: 4. Germline V gene lookup returns CDR1 SGHRS and CDR2 YFSETQ. The receptor was derived from an older female donor with stage III squamous cell lung carcinoma. The specimen was peripheral blood, collected before any cancer treatment. The rearrangement uses TRBV5-1 and TRBJ2-3, with 8 bases matching TRBD2. CDR3 protein: CASSLLAESTDTQYF. For the CDR3, the DNA is TGCGCCAGCAGCCTACTAGCGGAGAGCACAGATACGCAGTATTTT.